Included here is one T cell receptor (beta chain) sequence, with context. The sample originates from a study of T cell repertoires in cytomegalovirus infection. CDR3 length: 13 amino acids. The V gene's germline CDR1 is MNHEY and CDR2 SVGAGI. V gave up 4 bases and J gave up 7 bases, with 13 bases separating them. Each CDR3 protein gets one entry after TCRdb re-called the reads with MiXCR. This table has 200,000 to 300,000 distinct CDR3 sequences, less than 9.5% appearing once. The chain recombines TRBV6-5 with TRBJ1-2; D is perhaps TRBD1 (5 bases). The sample taken for sequencing was PBMCs. The receptor comes from a human donor in good health (CMV status not recorded). Some clones in this sample may be carry-over from other donors' samples. The CDR3 loop is CASSSEDTAGYTF. The CDR3 DNA sequence: TGTGCCAGCAGTTCCGAGGACACGGCTGGCTACACCTTC.